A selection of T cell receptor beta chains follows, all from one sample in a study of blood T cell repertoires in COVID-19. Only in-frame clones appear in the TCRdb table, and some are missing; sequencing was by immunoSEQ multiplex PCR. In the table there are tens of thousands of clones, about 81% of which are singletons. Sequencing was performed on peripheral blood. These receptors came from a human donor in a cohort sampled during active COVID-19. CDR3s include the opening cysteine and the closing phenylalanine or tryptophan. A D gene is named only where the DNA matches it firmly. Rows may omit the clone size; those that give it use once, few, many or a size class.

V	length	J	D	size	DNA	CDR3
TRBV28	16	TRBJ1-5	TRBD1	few	TGTGCCAGCAGTTTATGGCGGGACAGGAACAATCAGCCCCAGCATTTT	CASSLWRDRNNQPQHF
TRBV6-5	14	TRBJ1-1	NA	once	TGTGCCAGCAGTTACTCGGGGGCGCCGTGGGGCGCTTTCTTT	CASSYSGAPWGAFF
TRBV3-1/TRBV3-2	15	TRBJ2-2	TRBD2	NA	TGTGCCAGCAGCCACCTAGCGGGCCTCACCGGGGAGCTGTTTTTT	CASSHLAGLTGELFF
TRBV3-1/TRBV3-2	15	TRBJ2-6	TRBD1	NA	TGTGCCAGCAGCTACAGGGGTCCTGGGGCCAACGTCCTGACTTTC	CASSYRGPGANVLTF
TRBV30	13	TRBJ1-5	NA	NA	TGTGCCTGGAGCGGACAAGAAAATCAGCCCCAGCATTTT	CAWSGQENQPQHF
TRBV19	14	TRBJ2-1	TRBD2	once	TGTGCCACTGCGGGCGGGGGATATACGGATGAGCAGTTCTTC	CATAGGGYTDEQFF
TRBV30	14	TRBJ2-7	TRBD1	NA	TGTGCCTGGAACCGGGACAGATTTTCTATGGAGCAGTACTTC	CAWNRDRFSMEQYF
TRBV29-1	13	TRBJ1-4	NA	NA	TGCAGCGTTGGGGCCCGGGGAAATGAAAAACTGTTTTTT	CSVGARGNEKLFF
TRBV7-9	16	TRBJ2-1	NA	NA	TGTGCCAGCAGCTTCCTACGAGACAGGGGAGGGAATGAGCAGTTCTTC	CASSFLRDRGGNEQFF
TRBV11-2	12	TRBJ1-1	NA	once	TGTGCCAGCAGCTTAGTCAACAGACGAGCTTTCTTT	CASSLVNRRAFF
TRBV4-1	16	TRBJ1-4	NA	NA	TGCGCCAGCGGAAGGACAGAGGATGCAACTAATGAAAAACTGTTTTTT	CASGRTEDATNEKLFF
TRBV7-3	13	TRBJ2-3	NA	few	TGTGCCAGCGCCCGCGGGGATACAGATACGCAGTATTTT	CASARGDTDTQYF
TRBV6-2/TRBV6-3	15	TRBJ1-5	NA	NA	TGTGCCAGCAGTTATCTCCGGGGAGACAATCAGCCCCAGCATTTT	CASSYLRGDNQPQHF
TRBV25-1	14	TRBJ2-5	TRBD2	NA	TGTGCCAGCCACGGGACTAACAAAAAAGAGACCCAGTACTTC	CASHGTNKKETQYF
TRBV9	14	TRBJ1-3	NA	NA	TGTGCCAGCAGCGTGGAAGCGTCTGGAAACACCATATATTTT	CASSVEASGNTIYF
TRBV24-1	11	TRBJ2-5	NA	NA	TGTGCCACCGGGCACCAAGAGACCCAGTACTTC	CATGHQETQYF
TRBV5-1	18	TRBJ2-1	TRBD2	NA	TGCGCCAGCAGCTTTGGTCTCAGCGGGGGTCTCTCCTACAATGAGCAGTTCTTC	CASSFGLSGGLSYNEQFF
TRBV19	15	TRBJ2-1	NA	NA	TGTGCCAGTAGTACCATTGCGGGGACCTACAATGAGCAGTTCTTC	CASSTIAGTYNEQFF
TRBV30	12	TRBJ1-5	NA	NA	TGTGCCTGGAGTGTACGAGAGGGTAACCAGCATTTT	CAWSVREGNQHF
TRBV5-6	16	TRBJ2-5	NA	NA	TGTGCCAGCAGCTTAACCCCCACTAGCACCGGGCAGACCCAGTACTTC	CASSLTPTSTGQTQYF
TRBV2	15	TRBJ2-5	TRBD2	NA	TGTGCCAGCAGTGGCTCGGCTAGCGGCCAAGAGACCCAGTACTTC	CASSGSASGQETQYF
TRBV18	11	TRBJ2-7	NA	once	TGTGCCAGCTCACCTGCAGGAGAGCAGTACTTC	CASSPAGEQYF
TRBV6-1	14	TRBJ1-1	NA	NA	TGTGCCAGCAGTGAAGAACTCCTGAACACTGAAGCTTTCTTT	CASSEELLNTEAFF
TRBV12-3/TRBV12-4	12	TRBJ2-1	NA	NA	TGTGCCAGCAGTTCAGACTACAATGAGCAGTTCTTC	CASSSDYNEQFF
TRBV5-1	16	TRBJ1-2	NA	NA	TGCGCCAGCAGCTTTAGAGGGACGCCCCACGGGGGTGGCTACACCTTC	CASSFRGTPHGGGYTF
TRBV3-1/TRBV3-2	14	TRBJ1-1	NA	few	TGTGCCAGCAGCCAAGTACAGGGCAGCACTGAAGCTTTCTTT	CASSQVQGSTEAFF
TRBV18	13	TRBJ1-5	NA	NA	TGTGCCAGCTCGGGAGATAGCAATCAGCCCCAGCATTTT	CASSGDSNQPQHF
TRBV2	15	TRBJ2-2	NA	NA	TGTGCCAGCAGTCTGAGCGGGTGGAACACCGGGGAGCTGTTTTTT	CASSLSGWNTGELFF
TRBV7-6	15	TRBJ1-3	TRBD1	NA	TGTGCCAGCAGCCCTGGGACAGGACCTGGAAACACCATATATTTT	CASSPGTGPGNTIYF
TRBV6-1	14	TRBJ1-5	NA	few	TGTGCCAGCAGTGAAGCGATAAGGGAGCCGCCCCAGCATTTT	CASSEAIREPPQHF
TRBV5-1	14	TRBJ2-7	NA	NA	TGCGCCAGCAGCTTCGGAGGGATGGCCTACGAGCAGTACTTC	CASSFGGMAYEQYF
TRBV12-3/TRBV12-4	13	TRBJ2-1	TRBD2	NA	TGTGCCAGCAGTCGGACTAGCGGGGGGACCCAGTTCTTC	CASSRTSGGTQFF
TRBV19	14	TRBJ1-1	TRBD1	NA	TGTGCCAGTAACAGACAGGGGGCCGGGACTGAAGCTTTCTTT	CASNRQGAGTEAFF
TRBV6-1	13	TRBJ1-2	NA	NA	TGTGCCAGCAGTGAAACAGGGACCTATGGCTACACCTTC	CASSETGTYGYTF
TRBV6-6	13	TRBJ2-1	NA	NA	TGTGCCAGCACCCCCGGGGAGCCCAATGAGCAGTTCTTC	CASTPGEPNEQFF
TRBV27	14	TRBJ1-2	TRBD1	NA	TGTGCCAGCAGTTTTTCAGGACAGGGGTATGGCTACACCTTC	CASSFSGQGYGYTF
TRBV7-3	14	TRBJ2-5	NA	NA	TGTGCCAGCAGCCCTACAGGGTTACAAGAGACCCAGTACTTC	CASSPTGLQETQYF
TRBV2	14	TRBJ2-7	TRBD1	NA	TGTGCCAGCAGTGGGACAGGCTATACCTACGAGCAGTACTTC	CASSGTGYTYEQYF
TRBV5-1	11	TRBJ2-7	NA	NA	TGCGCCAGCAGCGCAGGGTACGAGCAGTACTTC	CASSAGYEQYF
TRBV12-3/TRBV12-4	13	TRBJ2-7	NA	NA	TGTGCCAGCAGTTTCGGGGGAGCCTACGAGCAGTACTTC	CASSFGGAYEQYF
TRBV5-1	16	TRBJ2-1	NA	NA	TGCGCCAGCAGCTTGGGTGACGCAGGGGGGCACAATGAGCAGTTCTTC	CASSLGDAGGHNEQFF
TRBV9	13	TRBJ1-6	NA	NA	TGTGCCAGCAGCGTAAGCGGGGATTCACCCCTCCACTTT	CASSVSGDSPLHF